Presented here are 20 T cell receptor beta chains from one specimen sequenced in a study of identical twins. Each CDR3 protein is one row after TCRdb ran MiXCR on the 5' RACE reads. The sample shows roughly 490,000 distinct CDR3 sequences, roughly an eighth of them seen only once. The sample was also reused in another study, on yellow fever vaccine responses in identical twins.

The sample taken for sequencing was CD4+ T cells sorted from blood. Source of these receptors: a woman in her late teens or twenties in good health.

The chain joins TRBV12-3 or TRBV12-4 to TRBJ1-6, with D possibly TRBD1 on 5 matching bases. V lost 5 bases to trimming and J lost 13 bases, with 12 bases between them. The CDR3 totals 12 residues. CDR3 residues: CASSPGGYPLHF. DNA for the CDR3: TGTGCCAGCAGTCCGGGGGGATATCCCCTCCACTTT.

This clonotype has just a few counts. This chain links TRBV6-1 with TRBJ2-3, with 7 bases identical to TRBD1. This CDR3 region has 15 residues. The germline V gene encodes CDR1 MNHNS and CDR2 SASEGT. V lost 6 bases to trimming and J lost 1 base; unmatched junction nucleotides: 7. CDR3 in amino acids: CASRRDSGGTDTQYF. Here the CDR3 DNA reads TGTGCCAGCAGGAGGGACAGCGGAGGCACAGATACGCAGTATTTT.

This clonotype came up a few times. The gene calls are TRBV3-1 and TRBJ2-3, with a weak D call TRBD2 (6 bases). Trimming pared 8 bases from V and 4 bases from J, leaving 13 bases between. The CDR3 contains 13 residues. CDR1 LGHDT and CDR2 YNNKEL come from the germline V gene (reference sequence). CDR3 amino acids: CASAGGKADTQYF. The CDR3 nucleotides are TGTGCCAGCGCCGGGGGAAAGGCAGATACGCAGTATTTT.

This chain joins TRBV2 and TRBJ2-1; 8 bases align to TRBD1. The V gene's germline CDR1 is SNHLY and CDR2 FYNNEI. The CDR3 contains 15 residues. The V and J ends lost 4 bases and 7 bases, in that order; junction bases with no gene match: 9. The CDR3 spells CASSADRVGKNEQFF. The CDR3 DNA reads TGTGCCAGCAGTGCGGACAGGGTTGGAAAAAATGAGCAGTTCTTC.

This clonotype was counted between two and nine times. CDR3 region: CASSSGRGLGETQYF. In DNA form, the CDR3 reads TGCGCCAGCAGCTCGGGAAGGGGGCTCGGGGAGACCCAGTACTTC. The chain joins TRBV5-1 to TRBJ2-5; 7 positions agree with TRBD1. V lost 3 bases, J lost 5 bases, and 10 bases stayed unmatched. The CDR3 spans 15 residues. Germline CDR1 SGHRS, CDR2 YFSETQ.

The sample holds a few counts of this clonotype. The rearrangement joins TRBV10-3 to TRBJ2-5; D ambiguous. CDR1 and CDR2 from the germline V gene are ENHRY and SYGVKD. V dropped 7 bases and J dropped 3 bases, with 6 bases sitting between them. This CDR3 spans 11 amino acids. Written as DNA, the CDR3 is TGTGCCATCACCGCCAAAGAGACCCAGTACTTC. It codes for CAITAKETQYF.

This clonotype was picked up a small number of times. This CDR3 reads CASSQGLAVPQETQYF. In nucleotides, the CDR3 is TGTGCCAGCAGCCAGGGACTAGCGGTACCCCAAGAGACCCAGTACTTC. V and J are TRBV3-1 and TRBJ2-5; 11 bases line up with TRBD2. Germline V gives CDR1 LGHDT, CDR2 YNNKEL (reference sequence). V was clipped by 3 bases and J by 1 base; unmatched bases: 4. The CDR3 has 16 amino acids.

This chain joins TRBV3-1 and TRBJ2-1, with 8 bases identical to TRBD2. CDR1 is LGHDT, CDR2 YNNKEL, per germline (reference sequence). J was trimmed by 10 bases and V by 1 base; bases with no gene match: 6. This CDR3 region has 14 residues. This CDR3 reads CASSQVAGGREQFF. CDR3 bases: TGTGCCAGCAGCCAAGTTGCGGGAGGTCGAGAGCAGTTCTTC.

This clonotype occurred once. This chain connects TRBV9 to TRBJ2-3; 10 bases are a match to TRBD1. Germline CDR1 is SGDLS and CDR2 is YYNGEE. Unmatched junction bases numbered 9, after V lost 3 bases and J lost 5 bases. This CDR3 region has 16 residues. The CDR3 sequence: CASSGDLGTGEDTQYF. In DNA form, the CDR3 reads TGTGCCAGCAGCGGGGACCTGGGGACAGGGGAAGATACGCAGTATTTT.

The chain uses TRBV5-5 and TRBJ2-1, with D possibly being TRBD1 (6 bases). V was trimmed by 3 bases and J by 10 bases, leaving 11 bases between them. The CDR3 runs 12 residues. CDR1 and CDR2 from the germline V gene are SGHKS and YYEKEE (reference sequence). The CDR3 DNA reads TGTGCCAGCAGCTGGAGGACAGACGAGCAGTTCTTC. Amino acids: CASSWRTDEQFF.

This clonotype was recorded at least ten times. The chain links TRBV12-3 or TRBV12-4 to TRBJ2-5, with a weak D call TRBD2 (6 bases). This CDR3 contains 16 residues. V was shortened by 5 bases and J by 6 bases, with 22 bases between the two germline ends. The CDR3, as DNA: TGTGCCAGCAGTCCAATGGGACTCAACGACGGGCAGACCCAGTACTTC. Its translation is CASSPMGLNDGQTQYF.

In this sample, this clonotype turned up many times. The chain employs TRBV2 and TRBJ2-7; D may match TRBD1 or TRBD2 (5 bases each). The germline V gene encodes CDR1 SNHLY and CDR2 FYNNEI. V lost 6 bases and J lost 2, with 11 bases in between. This CDR3 spans 13 amino acids. Here the CDR3 DNA reads TGTGCCAGCAGGAGGGGTCTAACCTACGAGCAGTACTTC. It translates to CASRRGLTYEQYF.

The CDR3 DNA reads TGTGCCAGCAGTTCCCCCACCTCCAATGAGCAGTTCTTC. This encodes CASSSPTSNEQFF. The chain carries TRBV6-6 and TRBJ2-1; no definite D call. The CDR3 runs to 13 residues. Trimming pared 4 bases from V and 6 bases from J, leaving 10 bases between. Looked up from germline, CDR1 is MNHNY and CDR2 is SVGAGI (reference sequence).

This clonotype has a handful of counts. The chain is built from TRBV7-9 and TRBJ1-1; 9 nucleotides line up with TRBD1. V lost 5 bases to trimming and J lost 3 bases; unmatched junction nucleotides: 4. CDR3 length equals 14 residues. Germline CDR1 is SEHNR and CDR2 is FQNEAQ (reference sequence). CDR3 DNA sequence: TGTGCCAGCAGCACGACAGGGGGGGACACTGAAGCTTTCTTT. Amino acids: CASSTTGGDTEAFF. Full variable domain (missing parts from reference TRBV7-9 and TRBJ1-1): DTGVSQNPRHKITKRGQNVTFRCDPISEHNRLYWYRQTLGQGPEFLTYFQNEAQLEKSRLLSDRFSAERPKGSFSTLEIQRTEQGDSAMYLCASSTTGGDTEAFFGQGTRLTVV.

At least ten counts were recorded for this clonotype. The rearrangement joins TRBV4-3 to TRBJ2-3, with D hard to call. The ends were cut back, 0 bases at V and 0 bases at J, with 10 bases in the middle. Germline V gives CDR1 LGHNA, CDR2 YSLEER. The CDR3 loop spans 16 amino acids. This CDR3 is CASSQDPLTSTDTQYF. The CDR3 DNA sequence: TGCGCCAGCAGCCAAGATCCCCTTACTAGCACAGATACGCAGTATTTT.

This clonotype appeared a few times. The chain links TRBV7-2 to TRBJ2-7, with D possibly matching TRBD1 (5 bases). Trimming cost V 4 bases and J 0 bases, with 13 bases left between them. CDR3 size: 15 residues. Germline CDR1 SGHTA, CDR2 FQGNSA. The CDR3 DNA reads as TGTGCCAGCAGCTCGAGGACACTCCTCTCCTACGAGCAGTACTTC. It translates to CASSSRTLLSYEQYF. Drawing the rest from reference TRBV7-2 and TRBJ2-7, the complete variable domain is GAGVSQSPSNKVTEKGKDVELRCDPISGHTALYWYRQSLGQGLEFLIYFQGNSAPDKSGLPSDRFSAERTGGSVSTLTIQRTQQEDSAVYLCASSSRTLLSYEQYFGPGTRLTVT.

This clonotype was detected a few times. The chain links TRBV6-5 to TRBJ2-7; 9 nucleotides line up with TRBD2. Germline trimming cut 4 bases from V and 2 bases from J; bases unmatched to any gene: 12. CDR1 is MNHEY, CDR2 SVGAGI, per germline. The CDR3 extends over 17 amino acids. This CDR3 reads CASSSLRGAGGPYEQYF. CDR3 DNA: TGTGCCAGCAGTTCCCTGCGAGGGGCGGGGGGGCCCTACGAGCAGTACTTC.

This clonotype turned up a few times. J is TRBJ2-5 and V is TRBV3-1; the match to TRBD1 covers 7 bases. The junction had 8 bases not matched to a gene; V was cut back by 4 bases and J by 0 bases. This CDR3 has 16 amino acids. The germline CDR1 and CDR2 sequences are LGHDT and YNNKEL (reference sequence). CDR3: CASSRPGQPYQETQYF. DNA for the CDR3: TGTGCCAGCAGCCGCCCGGGACAGCCGTACCAAGAGACCCAGTACTTC.

J is TRBJ2-1 and V is TRBV5-6; D is undetermined. Between the trimmed V and J ends, which lost 4 bases and 2 bases, there was a span of 10 bases. Germline CDR1 SGHDT, CDR2 YYEEEE. The length of the CDR3 is 14 residues. The CDR3, as DNA: TGTGCCAGCAGCGAACAAAACGCCTACAATGAGCAGTTCTTC. Its protein is CASSEQNAYNEQFF.

This sequence joins TRBV9 and TRBJ2-3; 8 bases are a match to TRBD2. The length of the CDR3 is 16 residues. Germline assignment: CDR1 SGDLS and CDR2 YYNGEE. V shed 2 bases, J shed 2 bases, and the junction held 7 bases outside the gene matches. DNA for the CDR3: TGTGCCAGCAGCGTGGGGACTAGTTCCGTCACAGATACGCAGTATTTT. Translation gives CASSVGTSSVTDTQYF.